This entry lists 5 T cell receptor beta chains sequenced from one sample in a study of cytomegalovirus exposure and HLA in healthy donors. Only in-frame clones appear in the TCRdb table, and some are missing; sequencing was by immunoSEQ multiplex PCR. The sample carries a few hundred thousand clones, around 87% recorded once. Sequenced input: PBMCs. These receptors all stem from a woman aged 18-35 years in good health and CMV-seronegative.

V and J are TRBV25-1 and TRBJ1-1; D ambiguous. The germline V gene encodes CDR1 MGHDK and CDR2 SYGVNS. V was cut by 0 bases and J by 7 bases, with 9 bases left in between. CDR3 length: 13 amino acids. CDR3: CASSEYDSSEAFF. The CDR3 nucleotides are TGTGCCAGCAGTGAATACGATAGTAGTGAAGCTTTCTTT.

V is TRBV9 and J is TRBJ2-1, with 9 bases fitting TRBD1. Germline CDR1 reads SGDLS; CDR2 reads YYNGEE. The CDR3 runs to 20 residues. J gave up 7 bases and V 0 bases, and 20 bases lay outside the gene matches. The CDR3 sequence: CASSVGHRNIGTGKVNEQFF. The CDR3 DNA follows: TGTGCCAGCAGCGTAGGGCACAGGAATATTGGGACAGGGAAGGTGAATGAGCAGTTCTTC.

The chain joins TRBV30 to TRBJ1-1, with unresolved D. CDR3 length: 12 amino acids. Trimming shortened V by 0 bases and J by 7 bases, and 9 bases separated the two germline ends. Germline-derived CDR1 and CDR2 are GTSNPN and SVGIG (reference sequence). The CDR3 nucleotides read TGTGCCTGGAGTGTTGATGATAGTGAAGCTTTCTTT. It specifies CAWSVDDSEAFF.

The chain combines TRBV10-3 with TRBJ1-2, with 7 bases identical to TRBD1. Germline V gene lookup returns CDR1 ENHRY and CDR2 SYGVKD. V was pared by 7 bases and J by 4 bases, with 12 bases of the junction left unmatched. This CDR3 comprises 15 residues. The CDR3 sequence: CAIKGERGHVYGYTF. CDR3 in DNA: TGTGCCATCAAAGGGGAAAGGGGGCATGTCTATGGCTACACCTTC.

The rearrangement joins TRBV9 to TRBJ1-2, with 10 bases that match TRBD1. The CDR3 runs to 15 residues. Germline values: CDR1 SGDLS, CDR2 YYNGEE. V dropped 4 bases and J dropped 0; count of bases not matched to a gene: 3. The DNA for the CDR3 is TGTGCCAGCAGCCTCGGGACAGGGGCTAACTATGGCTACACCTTC. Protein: CASSLGTGANYGYTF.